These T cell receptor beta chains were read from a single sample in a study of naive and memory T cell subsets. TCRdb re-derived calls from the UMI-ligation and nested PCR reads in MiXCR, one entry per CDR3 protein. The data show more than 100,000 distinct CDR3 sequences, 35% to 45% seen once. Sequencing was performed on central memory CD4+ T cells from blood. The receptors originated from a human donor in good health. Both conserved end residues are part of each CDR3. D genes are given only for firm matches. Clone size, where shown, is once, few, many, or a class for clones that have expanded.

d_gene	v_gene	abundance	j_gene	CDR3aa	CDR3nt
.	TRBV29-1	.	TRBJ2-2	CSVDTGTVNTGELFF	TGCAGCGTAGATACCGGGACGGTGAACACCGGGGAGCTGTTTTTT
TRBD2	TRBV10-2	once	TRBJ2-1	CASLAGRSSYNEQFF	TGCGCCAGCCTAGCGGGAAGAAGCTCCTACAATGAGCAGTTCTTC
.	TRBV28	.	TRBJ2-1	CASSSPQGSYNEQFF	TGTGCCAGCAGTTCCCCCCAGGGTAGCTACAATGAGCAGTTCTTC
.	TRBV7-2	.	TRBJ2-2	CASSPKGGSGELFF	TGTGCCAGCAGCCCGAAAGGGGGGTCCGGGGAGCTGTTTTTT
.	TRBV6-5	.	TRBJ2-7	CASSYGFSGYEQYF	TGTGCCAGCAGTTACGGGTTTTCAGGGTACGAGCAGTACTTC
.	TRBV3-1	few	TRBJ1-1	CASSRGGGRNTEAFF	TGTGCCAGCAGCCGGGGGGGGGGAAGGAACACTGAAGCTTTCTTT
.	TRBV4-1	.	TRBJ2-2	CASSQGLKLSNTGELFF	TGCGCCAGCAGCCAAGGGCTGAAGCTTTCTAACACCGGGGAGCTGTTTTTT
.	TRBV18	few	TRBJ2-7	CASSLGQSYEQYF	TGTGCCAGCTCACTTGGACAGTCCTACGAGCAGTACTTC
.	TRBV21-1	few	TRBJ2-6	CASSKGRTGANVLTF	TGTGCCAGCAGCAAAGGTAGAACTGGGGCCAACGTCCTGACTTTC
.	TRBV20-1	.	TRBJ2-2	CSARDYREQDGELFF	TGCAGTGCCCGGGACTACAGGGAACAGGACGGGGAGCTGTTTTTT
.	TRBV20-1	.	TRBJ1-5	CSVPSGERSNQPQHF	TGCAGTGTCCCTTCGGGGGAGCGTAGCAATCAGCCCCAGCATTTT
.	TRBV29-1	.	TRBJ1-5	CSVAHGQTNQPQHF	TGCAGCGTTGCCCACGGACAGACGAATCAGCCCCAGCATTTT
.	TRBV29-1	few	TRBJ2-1	CSGGVDEQFF	TGCAGCGGAGGTGTGGATGAGCAGTTCTTC
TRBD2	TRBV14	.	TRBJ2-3	CASSQGAGFTDTQYF	TGTGCCAGCAGCCAAGGAGCGGGATTCACAGATACGCAGTATTTT
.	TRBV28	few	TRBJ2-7	CASSLGGQFYEQYF	TGTGCCAGCAGTTTGGGGGGACAGTTCTACGAGCAGTACTTC
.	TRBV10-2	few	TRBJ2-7	CASRETGGAGYEQYF	TGCGCCAGCAGGGAGACAGGAGGGGCAGGCTACGAGCAGTACTTC
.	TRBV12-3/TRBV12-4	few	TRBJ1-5	CASSHSNQPQHF	TGTGCCAGCAGTCATAGCAATCAGCCCCAGCATTTT
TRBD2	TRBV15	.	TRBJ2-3	CATSSGNTDTQYF	TGTGCCACCTCAAGCGGGAACACAGATACGCAGTATTTT
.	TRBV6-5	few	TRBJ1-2	CASSYNREGDGYTF	TGTGCCAGCAGTTACAACAGGGAGGGCGATGGCTACACCTTC
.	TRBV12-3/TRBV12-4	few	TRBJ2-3	CASIRGRATDTQYF	TGTGCCAGCATAAGGGGGAGGGCCACAGATACGCAGTATTTT
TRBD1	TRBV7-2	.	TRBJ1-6	CASSQGGNRAANSPLHF	TGTGCCAGCAGCCAGGGGGGTAACAGGGCCGCTAATTCACCCCTCCACTTT
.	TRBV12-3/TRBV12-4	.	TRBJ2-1	CASSLLGPQFF	TGTGCCAGCAGTTTATTGGGACCGCAGTTCTTC